This T cell receptor beta chain was sequenced in a study of T cell responses to AZD1222 COVID-19 vaccine (dated by TCRdb to the early 2020s). Study-wide context: TCR sequencing covered over 230 trial participants: around 210 given two doses of AZD1222 and 26 given two doses of MenACWY control vaccine. Trial participants were enrolled into age subgroups of 18-55, 56-69 and 70-plus years, which contained around 140, 26 and 57 TCR-sequenced participants, respectively.

What the authors observed across the whole study: Because no day 14 peak-response samples were available, repertoires were characterized only after the peak T cell response. In the small 56-69-year group, the increase in depth fell short of significance, most likely because of low power. A significant rise in spike-specific TCR breadth and depth was observed after two AZD1222 doses relative to day 0 and relative to MenACWY recipients. Conclusions about previously exposed vaccinees were limited because only a handful of AZD1222 recipients were SARS-CoV-2 seropositive at baseline. Participants were mostly white British, with more females than males. The authors suggested clonal diversity may have been underestimated. Reportedly, almost half of the unique spike-specific TCRs recognized epitopes lying outside the regions that are mutated in the B.1.351 and B.1.1.7 variants. CD4 TCRs associated with the vaccine covered the entire spike protein, and the dominant responses were in regions 160-218 and 743-854.

The germline V gene yields SNHLY for CDR1 and FYNNEI for CDR2. V loses 7 bases of germline sequence and J loses 1 base, and the interval between the two ends is 16 bases. From the cysteine through the phenylalanine, the CDR3 covers 15 amino acids. Just CDR3 DNA is preserved here, 45 bases in frame from base 1. What this sample's time point label stands for: about 28 days (+/-7) after the second vaccine dose. AZD1222 recipients given second doses at about 4 weeks or at about 12 weeks were pooled, since spike-specific TCR depth and breadth were not found to differ between the two schedules. Vaccinee samples were obtained from the UK trials COV001 and COV002, which included a single-blind randomized controlled phase 2/3 trial of AZD1222 (ChAdOx1 nCoV-19) in healthy adults. Trial participant PBMC samples were collected at day 0 and day 28 after the second dose for TCRbeta chain sequencing. The CDR3 regions of human TCRbeta chains were analyzed by immunosequencing. In the paper's pipeline: TCRs in the repertoires were matched against a reference library of SARS-CoV-2-specific TCRs that had been generated with the MIRA antigen-specificity platform. Breadth meant the fraction of unique TCRs that were SARS-CoV-2-associated, whereas depth meant the fraction of total T cells that were SARS-CoV-2-associated. Using the MIRA data, each spike-specific TCR was mapped to the spike region that the TCR reacts to and placed in a CD4 or CD8 class. Log10-transformed breadth and depth values were compared by one-way ANOVA with Sidak's multiple comparisons tests. The table was pulled from immuneACCESS by TCRdb, which kept in-frame rearrangements only. Such tables lose some clones; where checked, under half of the loss comes from unresolved V genes, and the rest has no known cause. For V, J and clone size, that table is used; D and trimming come from the DNA. A total of hundreds of thousands of clones appear in this sample, 90% to 95% of them only once. The ten largest account for approximately 0.52% of the sample.

A note on this clone: Its recognized antigen is unknown. It has no much larger one-base neighbor in the sample; base qualities were not kept.

The receptor comes from an adult who received the AZD1222 COVID-19 vaccine. Here the chain combines TRBV2 and TRBJ2-5; the D region possibly corresponds to TRBD2 (5 bases align). This specimen was peripheral blood, taken 28 days after the second AZD1222 dose. Here the CDR3 is given as CASTTGRVGQETQYF. The DNA sequence is TGTGCCAGCACAACGGGAAGAGTAGGCCAAGAGACCCAGTACTTC.